This record covers a single T cell receptor beta chain. The sample is drawn from a study of blood T cells in healthy people across ages. A J-beta primer mix and a sample-barcoded 5' primer were used in a second PCR of about 7 to 12 cycles. TCRdb independently ran MiXCR on the 5' RACE reads; one entry per CDR3 protein. The table has about 1.4 million distinct CDR3 sequences, around 59% seen once. The CDR3 covers 14 residues. The germline V gene encodes CDR1 PRHDT and CDR2 FYEKMQ (reference sequence). V lost 5 bases, J lost 9 bases, and 17 bases lay in between. The source material was blood. The chain has TRBV13 and TRBJ2-1, with unresolved D. The receptor's source is a man aged 18 to 29 in good health. The CDR3 sequence: CASSRDGFMSEQFF. CDR3 bases: TGTGCCAGCAGCCGAGATGGATTTATGAGTGAGCAGTTCTTC.